The 26 T cell receptor beta chains reported below all come from one sample, sequenced in a study of cytomegalovirus exposure and HLA in healthy donors. Researchers ran the PCR with 60 Vbeta and 13 Jbeta primers. Repertoires were generated with immunoSEQ multiplex PCR, while TCRdb's copy carries only in-frame clones and drops some. The sample includes about 130,000 clones, approximately 78% of them seen just once. Sequenced input: PBMCs. The origin of the receptors is a woman aged 45-60 years in good health and CMV-seropositive.

The chain carries TRBV6-4 and TRBJ1-1; TRBD1 matches at 7 bases. CDR3 size: 13 residues. The germline V gene has CDR1 MRHNA and CDR2 SNTAGT. V dropped 6 bases and J dropped 4; count of bases not matched to a gene: 5. CDR3 coding DNA: TGTGCCAGCAGGACAGGGAGGTCCACTGAAGCTTTCTTT. Translated: CASRTGRSTEAFF.

V is TRBV5-1 and J is TRBJ1-1, with a possible D match to TRBD1 (5 bases). The CDR3 length is 15 residues. Trimming shortened V by 0 bases and J by 0 bases, and 9 bases separated the two germline ends. Germline CDR1 is SGHRS and CDR2 is YFSETQ. CDR3 sequence reads: CASSLGTLMNTEAFF. The CDR3 DNA reads as TGCGCCAGCAGCTTGGGGACACTAATGAACACTGAAGCTTTCTTT. The complete variable domain, with remaining parts taken from reference TRBV5-1 and TRBJ1-1, reads KAGVTQTPRYLIKTRGQQVTLSCSPISGHRSVSWYQQTPGQGLQFLFEYFSETQRNKGNFPGRFSGRQFSNSRSEMNVSTLELGDSALYLCASSLGTLMNTEAFFGQGTRLTVV.

The chain employs TRBV5-1 and TRBJ2-1, with 13 bases fitting TRBD2. V shed 0 bases, J shed 4 bases, and the junction held 4 bases outside the gene matches. The CDR3 is 17 residues long. Germline V CDR1 and CDR2: SGHRS, YFSETQ. This chain's CDR3 is CASSLARLAGGYNEQFF. The CDR3 region has the DNA TGCGCCAGCAGCTTGGCTCGACTAGCGGGAGGTTACAATGAGCAGTTCTTC.

The genes are TRBV7-9 and TRBJ1-1, with TRBD1 identical over 7 bases. The CDR3 sequence is 13 residues long. J was trimmed by 3 bases and V by 4 bases; bases with no gene match: 2. Germline CDR1 SEHNR, CDR2 FQNEAQ (reference sequence). The CDR3 loop is CASSYTGDTEAFF. The CDR3 nucleotides read TGTGCCAGCAGCTACACAGGGGACACTGAAGCTTTCTTT.

This clone was found once. The V and J genes are TRBV30 and TRBJ1-6; 10 bases are a match to TRBD1. CDR1 and CDR2 from the germline V gene are GTSNPN and SVGIG (reference sequence). The V segment lost 6 bases and the J segment 8 bases; nucleotides outside the gene matches: 13. The CDR3 consists of 16 residues. CDR3 nucleotide sequence: TGTGCCTGCCCCATGGGTTCCGGGACAGGGGATTCACCCCTCCACTTT. This translates into CACPMGSGTGDSPLHF. The full variable domain, in which reference TRBV30 and TRBJ1-6 provide the parts outside the CDR3, is SQTIHQWPATLVQPVGSPLSLECTVEGTSNPNLYWYRQAAGRGLQLLFYSVGIGQISSEVPQNLSASRPQDRQFILSSKKLLLSDSGFYLCACPMGSGTGDSPLHFGNGTRLTVT.

This clone appeared a few times. This chain joins TRBV7-9 and TRBJ1-6; 7 bases map to TRBD1. This CDR3 is built from 15 residues. The germline gives CDR1 SEHNR, CDR2 FQNEAQ (reference sequence). With V trimmed by 5 bases and J by 3 bases, 4 bases remained unmatched. The CDR3 is CASSQGVSYNSPLHF. The DNA of the CDR3 is TGTGCCAGCAGCCAGGGGGTTAGCTATAATTCACCCCTCCACTTT.

With regard to this clone: A read error may account for a junction end that differs from germline. This chain connects TRBV5-1 to TRBJ2-4, with 9 bases aligning to TRBD1. CDR3 length: 17 amino acids. From germline, CDR1 is SGHRS and CDR2 YFSETQ. The CDR3: CASSFGDREGFGNSQYF. CDR3 bases: TGCGCCAGCAGCTTTGGGGACAGGGAGGGGTTCGGGAACAGTCAGTACTTC. Full variable domain (remainder filled in from reference TRBV5-1 and TRBJ2-4): KAGVTQTPRYLIKTRGQQVTLSCSPISGHRSVSWYQQTPGQGLQFLFEYFSETQRNKGNFPGRFSGRQFSNSRSEMNVSTLELGDSALYLCASSFGDREGFGNSQYFGAGTRLSVL.

The J gene is TRBJ2-1, the V gene TRBV29-1, with 7 bases fitting TRBD1. Germline V gene sequence: CDR1 SQVTM, CDR2 ANQGSEA. The CDR3 totals 14 residues. V dropped 6 bases and J dropped 1; count of bases not matched to a gene: 6. CDR3 sequence reads: CSVSGQRSYNEQFF. In DNA, the CDR3 is TGCAGCGTCTCGGGACAGAGGTCCTACAATGAGCAGTTCTTC.

This chain connects TRBV5-8 to TRBJ2-7; 12 bases fit TRBD1. Per germline, CDR1 SGHTS and CDR2 YDEGEE. V shed 10 bases and J 9 bases; nucleotides not matched to a gene: 8. CDR3 length: 12 amino acids. The CDR3 sequence: CAGGDRGLRQYF. CDR3 nucleotide sequence: TGTGCCGGTGGGGACAGGGGGCTTCGGCAGTACTTC. The variable domain in full, completed from reference TRBV5-8 and TRBJ2-7, reads EAGVTQSPTHLIKTRGQQATLRCSPISGHTSVYWYQQALGLGLQFLLWYDEGEERNRGNFPPRFSGRQFPNYSSELNVNALELEDSALYLCAGGDRGLRQYFGPGTRLTVT.

The chain has TRBV28 and TRBJ1-2; D is undetermined. The CDR3 has 12 residues. The V and J ends lost 6 bases and 2 bases respectively, with 7 bases between them. Germline CDR1 and CDR2: MDHEN and SYDVKM. The DNA for the CDR3 is TGTGCCAGCAGGAGAGGGAACTATGGCTACACCTTC. Amino acid sequence: CASRRGNYGYTF.

This chain joins TRBV30 and TRBJ1-1; D may be TRBD1 (6 bases). Trimming removed 5 bases from V and 3 bases from J, with 10 bases in between. This CDR3 is 12 amino acids long. The germline gives CDR1 GTSNPN, CDR2 SVGIG (reference sequence). CDR3 amino acids: CAWARGDTEAFF. The CDR3 DNA reads TGTGCCTGGGCCAGGGGCGACACTGAAGCTTTCTTT.

This chain joins TRBV7-9 and TRBJ2-1, with TRBD2 identical over 14 bases. CDR1 and CDR2 from the germline V gene are SEHNR and FQNEAQ (reference sequence). J lost 1 base, V lost 4 bases, and 9 bases had no gene match. CDR3 size: 19 residues. CDR3 sequence reads: CASSSLSGTSGGSYNEQFF. For the CDR3, the DNA is TGTGCCAGCAGCTCGCTCAGTGGGACTAGCGGGGGTTCCTACAATGAGCAGTTCTTC.

This chain connects TRBV19 to TRBJ2-7; 11 bases agree with TRBD1. Trimming took 6 bases from V and 7 from J; bases not matched to a gene: 8. The CDR3 is 14 amino acids. CDR1 and CDR2 from the germline V gene are LNHDA and SQIVND (reference sequence). The CDR3 loop reads CASRGGDRGGEQYF. The CDR3 bases are TGTGCCAGTAGAGGAGGGGACAGGGGGGGAGAGCAGTACTTC.

The genes are TRBV2 and TRBJ2-5, with 7 bases fitting TRBD1. Germline-derived CDR1 and CDR2 are SNHLY and FYNNEI. V lost 6 bases, J lost 1 base, and 8 bases stayed unmatched. The CDR3 sequence is 15 residues long. CDR3 loop: CASRILTGIQETQYF. In nucleotides, the CDR3 is TGTGCCAGCAGGATATTGACAGGGATCCAAGAGACCCAGTACTTC. Based on the CDR3 plus reference TRBV2 and TRBJ2-5, the full variable domain is EPEVTQTPSHQVTQMGQEVILRCVPISNHLYFYWYRQILGQKVEFLVSFYNNEISEKSEIFDDQFSVERPDGSNFTLKIRSTKLEDSAMYFCASRILTGIQETQYFGPGTRLLVL.

The table lists this clone with a few counts. V is TRBV7-9 and J is TRBJ2-3; TRBD1 aligns across 10 bases. Per germline, CDR1 SEHNR and CDR2 FQNEAQ (reference sequence). V dropped 1 base and J dropped 4; count of bases not matched to a gene: 5. The CDR3 length is 16 residues. CDR3 loop: CASSLGPDRGADTQYF. The CDR3 nucleotides read TGTGCCAGCAGCTTAGGACCGGACAGGGGGGCAGATACGCAGTATTTT.

This sequence joins TRBV19 and TRBJ1-1; TRBD1 matches 8 bases. Germline-derived CDR1 and CDR2 are LNHDA and SQIVND (reference sequence). The V gene end was trimmed by 1 base and the J gene end by 4 bases; junction bases not matched to a gene: 8. The CDR3 runs 16 residues. DNA of the CDR3: TGTGCCAGTAGTATAGTCGCTCAGGGGGCAGGCACTGAAGCTTTCTTT. It codes for CASSIVAQGAGTEAFF.

This chain joins TRBV6-5 and TRBJ2-7; D possibly corresponds to TRBD1 (5 bases). Germline CDR1 is MNHEY and CDR2 is SVGAGI. CDR3 length: 14 residues. Trimming shortened V by 4 bases and J by 3 bases, and 13 bases separated the two germline ends. Here the CDR3 reads CASSLSLQDYEQYF. CDR3 bases: TGTGCCAGCAGTTTATCCCTACAGGACTACGAGCAGTACTTC.

The chain combines TRBV2 with TRBJ2-7; 8 nucleotides align to TRBD1. Germline lookup yields CDR1 SNHLY and CDR2 FYNNEI. The junction had 5 bases not matched to a gene; V was cut back by 8 bases and J by 2 bases. This CDR3 region has 13 residues. Here the CDR3 reads CASYRQGPYEQYF. CDR3 DNA: TGTGCCAGCTACAGACAGGGGCCCTACGAGCAGTACTTC.

The gene calls are TRBV28 and TRBJ1-2; weak D call: TRBD1 (6 bases). V was cut by 6 bases and J by 8 bases, with 13 bases left in between. This CDR3 is 12 amino acids long. Germline CDR1 and CDR2: MDHEN and SYDVKM. The CDR3 protein is CASRRTAGGYTF. CDR3 DNA: TGTGCCAGCAGACGGACAGCGGGAGGCTACACCTTC.

This clone was seen a few times. The gene calls are TRBV27 and TRBJ2-1; 9 bases are shared with TRBD2. Germline CDR1 reads MNHEY; CDR2 reads SMNVEV (reference sequence). The CDR3 is made up of 17 amino acids. Unmatched junction bases numbered 5, after V lost 2 bases and J lost 0 bases. The CDR3 region has the DNA TGTGCCAGCAGTTTACTAGCGGGACCGAGCTCCTACAATGAGCAGTTCTTC. Protein product: CASSLLAGPSSYNEQFF.

V gene TRBV9 combines with J gene TRBJ2-7, with TRBD2 matching over 12 bases. V shed 4 bases, J shed 7 bases, and the junction held 12 bases outside the gene matches. This CDR3 region has 16 residues. Germline lookup yields CDR1 SGDLS and CDR2 YYNGEE. This CDR3 is CASSPTSGRLMGEQYF. CDR3 DNA: TGTGCCAGCAGCCCTACTAGCGGGAGGTTAATGGGGGAGCAGTACTTC.

This rearrangement joins TRBV4-1 to TRBJ2-1, with 12 positions matching TRBD2. Germline V gene lookup returns CDR1 MGHRA and CDR2 YSYEKL. The CDR3 has 14 residues. J gave up 6 bases and V 5 bases, and 2 bases lay outside the gene matches. The CDR3 spells CASSSSGGGNEQFF. The CDR3 bases are TGCGCCAGCAGCTCTAGCGGGGGGGGCAATGAGCAGTTCTTC.

The chain is built from TRBV28 and TRBJ2-5; D is perhaps TRBD2 (6 bases). Trimming shortened V by 5 bases and J by 13 bases, and 20 bases separated the two germline ends. The CDR3 extends over 13 amino acids. Germline CDR1 MDHEN, CDR2 SYDVKM. DNA of the CDR3: TGTGCCAGCAGTCCGCCCGGGAGCCCCACCTCGTACTTC. Translating it yields CASSPPGSPTSYF.

The chain recombines TRBV11-2 with TRBJ2-7; D ambiguous. The V and J ends lost 0 bases and 0 bases respectively, with 18 bases between them. Germline CDR1 is SGHAT and CDR2 is FQNNGV. The CDR3 is 18 amino acids. The CDR3 DNA reads TGTGCCAGCAGCTTAGATAGCCTGGCAGAAATTTTCTCCTACGAGCAGTACTTC. It codes for CASSLDSLAEIFSYEQYF.

This chain connects TRBV11-1 to TRBJ2-3, with D unclear. With 6 bases removed from V and 3 bases from J, the gap between germline ends came to 16 bases. Germline values: CDR1 SGHAT, CDR2 FQDESV (reference sequence). CDR3 size: 15 residues. CDR3 sequence: CASSHISSRTDTQYF. CDR3 sequence (DNA): TGTGCCAGCAGTCATATTAGTTCACGTACAGATACGCAGTATTTT.

Comments on this clone: A junction end diverges from the germline sequence, so it may reflect a read error. J is TRBJ2-6 and V is TRBV7-9; 7 bases agree with TRBD1. The CDR3 spans 15 residues. The germline CDR1 and CDR2 sequences are SEHNR and FQNEAQ (reference sequence). The CDR3 coding sequence is TGTGCCAGCAGCCGGGACAGATCTGGGGCCAACGGCCTGACTTTC. Translating gives CASSRDRSGANGLTF. The whole variable domain, remainder taken from reference TRBV7-9 and TRBJ2-6, is DTGVSQNPRHKITKRGQNVTFRCDPISEHNRLYWYRQTLGQGPEFLTYFQNEAQLEKSRLLSDRFSAERPKGSFSTLEIQRTEQGDSAMYLCASSRDRSGANGLTFGAGSRLTVL.